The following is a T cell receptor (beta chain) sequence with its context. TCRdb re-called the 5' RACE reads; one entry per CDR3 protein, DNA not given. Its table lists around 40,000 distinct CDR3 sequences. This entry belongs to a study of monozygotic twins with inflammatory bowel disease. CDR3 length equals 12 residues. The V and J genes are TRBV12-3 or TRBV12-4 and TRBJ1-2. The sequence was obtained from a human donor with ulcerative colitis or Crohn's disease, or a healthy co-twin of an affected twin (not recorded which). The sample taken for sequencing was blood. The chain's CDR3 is CASSLFGGGYTF.